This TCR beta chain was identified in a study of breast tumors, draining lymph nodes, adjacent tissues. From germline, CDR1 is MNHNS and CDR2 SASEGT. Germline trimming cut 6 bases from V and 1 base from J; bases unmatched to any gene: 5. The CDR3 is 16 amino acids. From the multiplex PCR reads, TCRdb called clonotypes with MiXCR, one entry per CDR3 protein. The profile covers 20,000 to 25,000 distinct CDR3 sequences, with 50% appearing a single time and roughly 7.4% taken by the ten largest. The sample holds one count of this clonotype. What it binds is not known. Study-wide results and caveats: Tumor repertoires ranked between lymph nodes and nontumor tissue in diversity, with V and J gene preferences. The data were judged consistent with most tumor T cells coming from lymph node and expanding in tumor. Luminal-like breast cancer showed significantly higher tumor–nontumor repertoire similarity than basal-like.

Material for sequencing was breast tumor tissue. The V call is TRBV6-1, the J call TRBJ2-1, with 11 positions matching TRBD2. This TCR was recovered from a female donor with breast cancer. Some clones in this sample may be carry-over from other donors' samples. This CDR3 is CASRALAGGSYNEQFF. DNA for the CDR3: TGTGCCAGCAGAGCTCTAGCGGGGGGTTCCTACAATGAGCAGTTCTTC.